This T cell receptor (beta chain) stems from a study of blood T cells in healthy people across ages. Broader study findings: Per million T cells, TCR beta diversity dropped about linearly as age rose.

As concerns this clonotype: Its antigen is as yet unknown.

Combining a sample-barcoded 5' primer with a J-beta primer mix, a second PCR ran for roughly 7 to 12 cycles. TCRdb reprocessed the 5' RACE reads via MiXCR and lists one record per CDR3 protein. The sample consists of some 1,800,000 distinct CDR3 sequences, roughly two fifths of them appearing once. The CDR3 runs 15 residues. Germline V lookup: CDR1 KGHDR, CDR2 SFDVKD. The V gene lost 6 bases and the J gene lost 0 bases, with 11 bases spanning the gap. This chain joins TRBV24-1 and TRBJ1-3; a weak D match, TRBD1 (6 bases). Sequencing input: blood. This clonotype was sampled from a human donor in good health. DNA for the CDR3: TGTGCCACCAGTCCTACAGGGACCTCTGGAAACACCATATATTTT. It translates to CATSPTGTSGNTIYF.